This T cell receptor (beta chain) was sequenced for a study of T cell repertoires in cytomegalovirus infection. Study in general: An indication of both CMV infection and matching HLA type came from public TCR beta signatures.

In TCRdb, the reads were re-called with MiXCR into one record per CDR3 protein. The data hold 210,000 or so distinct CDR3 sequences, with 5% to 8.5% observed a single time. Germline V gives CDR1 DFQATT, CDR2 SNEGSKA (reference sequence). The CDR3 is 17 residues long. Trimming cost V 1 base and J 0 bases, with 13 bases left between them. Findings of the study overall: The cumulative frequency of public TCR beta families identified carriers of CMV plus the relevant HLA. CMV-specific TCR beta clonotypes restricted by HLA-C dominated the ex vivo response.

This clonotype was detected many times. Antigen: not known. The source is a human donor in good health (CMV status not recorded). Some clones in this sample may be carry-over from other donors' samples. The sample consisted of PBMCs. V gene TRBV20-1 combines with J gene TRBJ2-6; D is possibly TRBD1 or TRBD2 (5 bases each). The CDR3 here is CSARAGTLISGANVLTF. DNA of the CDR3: TGCAGTGCTAGAGCCGGGACCCTTATCTCTGGGGCCAACGTCCTGACTTTC.